Included here is one T cell receptor beta chain sequence, with context. What it recognizes is unknown. The data stem from a study of cytomegalovirus exposure and HLA in healthy donors. About the study: An analysis done earlier identified roughly 120 million unique TCR beta sequences from about 179 million T cells.

Study findings and constraints: Using the classifier, cytomegalovirus status was reportedly diagnosed with high specificity and sensitivity. Presence/absence comparisons presumed near-even sequencing depth among donors.

J lost 2 bases, V lost 3 bases, and 15 bases had no gene match. The CDR3 totals 18 residues. Germline V gene sequence: CDR1 KGHSH, CDR2 LQKENI. PCR primers comprised 60 Vbeta and 13 Jbeta primers. In the authors' workflow: The count from a later analysis was about 80 million unique TCR beta chains, approximately 9.9 million of them shared. The assay was immunoSEQ multiplex PCR, and TCRdb's table has in-frame clones only and misses some. The DNA was the basis for D and trimming; V, J and clone size are from that table. Here the sample spans 90,000 to 100,000 clones, about three quarters being singletons.

V is TRBV18 and J is TRBJ1-2; 7 nucleotides agree with TRBD1. The receptor's source is a man aged 35 to 55 in good health and CMV-seronegative. Sequenced: PBMCs. This chain's CDR3 is CASSPLPQGGQINYGYTF. The DNA of the CDR3 is TGTGCCAGCTCACCCCTCCCGCAGGGGGGACAGATCAACTATGGCTACACCTTC.